The clone carrying this TCR beta chain was seen a few times. What it binds is not known. The sample comes from a study of post-analysis software for immune sequencing data. General study points: There were a few TRBV segments more frequent in patients than controls, and TRBV5-6, TRBV5-1 and TRBV20-1 were among them. Controls had significantly higher normalized Chao1 diversity than multiple sclerosis patients. By F measure, samples from a shared preparation batch strongly co-clustered.

The CDR3 has 16 amino acids. Trimming removed 0 bases from V and 7 bases from J, with 17 bases in between. From germline, CDR1 is SGHRS and CDR2 YFSETQ. Every TCR beta cDNA library bore unique molecular identifiers. TCRdb ran MiXCR on the PCR reads and lists one entry per CDR3 protein. The sample includes about 770,000 distinct CDR3 sequences, 35% to 55% of them seen just once. The specimen sequenced was blood. V gene TRBV5-1 combines with J gene TRBJ2-1, with a possible D match to TRBD2 (6 bases). The sequence was collected from a girl aged 5 to 17 with multiple sclerosis. As DNA, the CDR3 is TGCGCCAGCAGCTTGGAAAATCCCACAGGAGGGAATGAGCAGTTCTTC. Translating it yields CASSLENPTGGNEQFF.